This T cell receptor beta chain came from a study of OX40 agonist ivuxolimab in advanced cancers. CDR1 is SGHAT and CDR2 is FQNNGV in the germline V gene. Trimming pared 2 bases from V and 12 bases from J, leaving 16 bases between. There are 13 residues in the CDR3. Study conclusions and caveats: Doses of 0.1 to 3.0 mg/kg were accompanied by clonal expansion of CD4+ and CD8+ blood T cells by week 6. In the 0.1-3.0 mg/kg groups, partial responders showed among the lowest expansion.

On this clone: The antigen is not known.

Generated by immunoSEQ multiplex PCR, the TCRdb table keeps only in-frame clones and is missing some. This sample carries 60,000 to 90,000 clones, 65% to 90% of them seen once, and the ten largest clones take about 0.75%. The specimen comprised CD4+ or CD8+ T cells sorted from blood, sampled in a trial of the OX40 agonist ivuxolimab. The rearrangement links TRBV11-2 to TRBJ1-2; the D is unclear. The source is an adult with an advanced solid tumor such as melanoma, head and neck, liver or kidney cancer. This CDR3 is CASSLNRQGGNTF. The DNA of the CDR3 is TGTGCCAGCAGCTTAAATCGGCAAGGAGGAAACACCTTC.